Listed here is a single T cell receptor (beta chain). The primer mix had 60 Vbeta and 13 Jbeta primers. Profiling relied on immunoSEQ multiplex PCR, and the TCRdb table lists in-frame clones only, not all of them. The sample gives 150,000 or so clones, about 85% of which show up once; approximately 8% is in the top ten. The CDR3 has 15 residues. V was pared by 4 bases and J by 2 bases, with 5 bases of the junction left unmatched. Germline V gene lookup returns CDR1 SGHRS and CDR2 YFSETQ. This entry belongs to a study of cytomegalovirus exposure and HLA in healthy donors. Study-level background: From donors who were HLA-typed, an early data release held 80 million to 85 million unique TCRs.

The V and J genes are TRBV5-1 and TRBJ2-5; 10 bases fit TRBD2. Source material: PBMCs. The sequence was obtained from a man younger than 45 in good health and CMV-seropositive. The CDR3 loop is CASSPGTSEQETQYF. The CDR3 bases are TGCGCCAGCAGCCCCGGGACTAGCGAACAAGAGACCCAGTACTTC.